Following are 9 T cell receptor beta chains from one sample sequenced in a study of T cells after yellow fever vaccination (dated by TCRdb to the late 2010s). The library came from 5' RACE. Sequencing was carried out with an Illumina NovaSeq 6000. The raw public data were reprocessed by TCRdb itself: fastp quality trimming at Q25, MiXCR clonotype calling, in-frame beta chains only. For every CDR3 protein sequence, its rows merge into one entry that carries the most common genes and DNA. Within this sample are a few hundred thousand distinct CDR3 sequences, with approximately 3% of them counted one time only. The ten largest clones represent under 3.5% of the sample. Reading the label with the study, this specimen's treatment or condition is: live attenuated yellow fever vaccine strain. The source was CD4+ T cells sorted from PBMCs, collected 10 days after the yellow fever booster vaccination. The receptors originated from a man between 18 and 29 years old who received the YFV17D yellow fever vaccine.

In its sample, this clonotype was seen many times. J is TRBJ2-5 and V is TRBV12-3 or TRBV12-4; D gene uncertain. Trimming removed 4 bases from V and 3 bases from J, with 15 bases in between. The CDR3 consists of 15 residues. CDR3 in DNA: TGTGCCAGCAGTTCGGCCGCTTATGGAAAAGAGACCCAGTACTTC. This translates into CASSSAAYGKETQYF.

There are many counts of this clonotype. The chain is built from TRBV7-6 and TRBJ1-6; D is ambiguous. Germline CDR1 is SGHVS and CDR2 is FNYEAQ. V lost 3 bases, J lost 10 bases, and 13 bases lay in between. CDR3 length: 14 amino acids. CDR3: CASSFGPGGSPLHF. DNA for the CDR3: TGTGCCAGCAGCTTCGGACCAGGAGGGTCACCCCTCCACTTT.

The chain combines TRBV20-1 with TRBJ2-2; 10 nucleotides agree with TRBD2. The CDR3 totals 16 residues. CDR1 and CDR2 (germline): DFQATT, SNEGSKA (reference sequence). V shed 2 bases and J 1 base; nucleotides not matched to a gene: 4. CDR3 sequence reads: CSARLAGALNTGELFF. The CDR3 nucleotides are TGCAGTGCTAGACTAGCGGGGGCCCTGAACACCGGGGAGCTGTTTTTT.

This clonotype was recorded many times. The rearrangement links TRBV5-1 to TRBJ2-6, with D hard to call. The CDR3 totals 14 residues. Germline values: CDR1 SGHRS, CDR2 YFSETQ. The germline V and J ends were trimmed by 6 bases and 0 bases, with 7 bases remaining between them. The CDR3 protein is CASKTASGANVLTF. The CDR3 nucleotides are TGCGCCAGCAAGACGGCCTCTGGGGCCAACGTCCTGACTTTC.

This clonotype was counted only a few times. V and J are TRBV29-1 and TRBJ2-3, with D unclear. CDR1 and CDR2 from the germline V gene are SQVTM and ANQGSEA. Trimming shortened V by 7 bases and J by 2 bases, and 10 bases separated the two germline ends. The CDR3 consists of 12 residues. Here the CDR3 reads CSALTPTDTQYF. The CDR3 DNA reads TGCAGCGCCCTGACGCCCACAGATACGCAGTATTTT.

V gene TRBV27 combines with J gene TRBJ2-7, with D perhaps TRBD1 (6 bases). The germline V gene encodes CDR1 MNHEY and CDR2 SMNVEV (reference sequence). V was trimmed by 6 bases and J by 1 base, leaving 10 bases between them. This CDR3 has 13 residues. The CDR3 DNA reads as TGTGCCAGCAGGTACCAGGGGTCCTACGAGCAGTACTTC. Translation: CASRYQGSYEQYF.

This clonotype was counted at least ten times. CDR3 DNA sequence: TGTGCCAGCTCACAATCGACTTCCGGGAATGAGCAGTTCTTC. It yields the protein CASSQSTSGNEQFF. The genes are TRBV18 and TRBJ2-1, with D unclear. The CDR3 covers 14 residues. Germline V gene data show CDR1 as KGHSH and CDR2 as LQKENI. Between the trimmed V and J ends, which lost 4 bases and 7 bases, there was a span of 14 bases.

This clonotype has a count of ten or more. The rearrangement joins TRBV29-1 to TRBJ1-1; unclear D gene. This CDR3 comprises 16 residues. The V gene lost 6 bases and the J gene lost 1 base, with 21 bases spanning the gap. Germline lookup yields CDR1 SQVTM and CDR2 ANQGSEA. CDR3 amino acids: CSVFGLTSAPNTEAFF. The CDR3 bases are TGCAGCGTCTTCGGATTGACATCCGCCCCGAACACTGAAGCTTTCTTT.

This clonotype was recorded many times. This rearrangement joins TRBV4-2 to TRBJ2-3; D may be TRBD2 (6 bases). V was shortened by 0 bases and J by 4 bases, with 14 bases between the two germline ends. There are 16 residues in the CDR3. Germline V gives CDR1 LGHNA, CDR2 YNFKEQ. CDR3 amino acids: CASSQDSPGSSDTQYF. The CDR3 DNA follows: TGTGCCAGCAGCCAAGATAGCCCCGGGAGTTCAGATACGCAGTATTTT.